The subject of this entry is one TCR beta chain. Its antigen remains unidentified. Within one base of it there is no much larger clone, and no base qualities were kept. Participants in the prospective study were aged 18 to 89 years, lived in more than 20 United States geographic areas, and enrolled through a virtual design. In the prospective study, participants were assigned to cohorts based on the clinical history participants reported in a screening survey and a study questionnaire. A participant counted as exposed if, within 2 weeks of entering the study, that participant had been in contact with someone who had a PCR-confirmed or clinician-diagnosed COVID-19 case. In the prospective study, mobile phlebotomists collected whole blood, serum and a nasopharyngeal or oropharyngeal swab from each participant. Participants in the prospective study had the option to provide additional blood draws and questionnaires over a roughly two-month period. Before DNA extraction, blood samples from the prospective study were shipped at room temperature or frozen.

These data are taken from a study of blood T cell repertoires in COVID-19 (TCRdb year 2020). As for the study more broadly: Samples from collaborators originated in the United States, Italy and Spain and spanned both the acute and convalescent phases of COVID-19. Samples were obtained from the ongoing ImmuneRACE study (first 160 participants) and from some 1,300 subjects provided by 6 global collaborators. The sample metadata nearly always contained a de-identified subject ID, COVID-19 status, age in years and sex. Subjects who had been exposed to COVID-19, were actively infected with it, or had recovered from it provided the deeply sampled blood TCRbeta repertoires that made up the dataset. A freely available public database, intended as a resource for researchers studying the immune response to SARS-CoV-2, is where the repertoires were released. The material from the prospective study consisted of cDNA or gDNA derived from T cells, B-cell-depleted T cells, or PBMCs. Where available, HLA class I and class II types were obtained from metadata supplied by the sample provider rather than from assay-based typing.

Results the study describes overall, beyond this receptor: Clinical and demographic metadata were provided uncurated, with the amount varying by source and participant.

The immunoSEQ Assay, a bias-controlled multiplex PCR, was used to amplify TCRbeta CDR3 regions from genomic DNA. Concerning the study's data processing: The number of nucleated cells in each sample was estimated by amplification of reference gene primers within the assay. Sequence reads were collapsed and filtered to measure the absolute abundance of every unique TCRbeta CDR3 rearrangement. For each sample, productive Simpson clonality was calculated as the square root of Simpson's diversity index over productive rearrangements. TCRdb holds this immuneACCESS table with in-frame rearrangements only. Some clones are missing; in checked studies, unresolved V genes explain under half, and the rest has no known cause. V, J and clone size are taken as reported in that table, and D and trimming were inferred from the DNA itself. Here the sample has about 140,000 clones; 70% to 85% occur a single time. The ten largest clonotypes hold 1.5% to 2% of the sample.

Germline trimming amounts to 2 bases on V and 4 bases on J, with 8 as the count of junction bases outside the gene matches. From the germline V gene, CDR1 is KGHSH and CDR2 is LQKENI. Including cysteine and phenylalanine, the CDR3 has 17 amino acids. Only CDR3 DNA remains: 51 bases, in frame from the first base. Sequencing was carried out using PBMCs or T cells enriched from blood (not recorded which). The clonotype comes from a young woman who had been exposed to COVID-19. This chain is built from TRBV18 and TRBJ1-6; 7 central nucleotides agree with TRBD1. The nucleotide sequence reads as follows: TGTGCCAGCTCACCAGAAGGCGGGACAGTGTATAATTCACCCCTCCACTTT. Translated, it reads CASSPEGGTVYNSPLHF.